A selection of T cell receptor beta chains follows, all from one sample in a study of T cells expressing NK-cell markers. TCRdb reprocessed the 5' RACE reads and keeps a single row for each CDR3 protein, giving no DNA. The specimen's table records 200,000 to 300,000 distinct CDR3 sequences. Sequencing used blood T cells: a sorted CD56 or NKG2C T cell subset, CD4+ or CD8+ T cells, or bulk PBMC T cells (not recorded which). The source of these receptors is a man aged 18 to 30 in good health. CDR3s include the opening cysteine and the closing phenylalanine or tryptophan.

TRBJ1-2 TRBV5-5 CASSIGRQGDYYGYTF
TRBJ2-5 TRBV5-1 CASSSTSGLQETQYF
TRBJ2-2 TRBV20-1 CSAREGRRNTGELFF
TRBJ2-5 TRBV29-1 CSVETRLAGGGDQYF
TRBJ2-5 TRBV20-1 CSARDPGTSGLSETQYF
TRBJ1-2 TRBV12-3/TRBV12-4 CASTPSGTGGTSGYTF
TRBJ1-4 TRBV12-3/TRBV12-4 CASSHDRGATNEKLFF
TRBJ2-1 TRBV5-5 CASSQGVWNEQFF
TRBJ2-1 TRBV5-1 CASSLLANYNEQFF
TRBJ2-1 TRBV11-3 CASSLWDRNNEQFF
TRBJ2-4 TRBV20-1 CSASPTDRPPKNIQYF
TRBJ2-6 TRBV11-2 CASSLSPGGSSGANVLTF
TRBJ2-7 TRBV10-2 CAGNYRDLYEQYF
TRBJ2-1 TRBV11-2 CATTSFSYNEQFF
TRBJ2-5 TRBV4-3 CASSQVLGEGTQYF
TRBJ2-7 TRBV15 CATSKGGSGYEQYF
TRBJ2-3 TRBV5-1 CASSTSGTSVTDTQYF
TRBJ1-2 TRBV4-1 CASSRGGPYTF
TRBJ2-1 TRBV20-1 CSASPSAYNEQFF
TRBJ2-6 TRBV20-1 CSARPVGVRVSGANVLTF
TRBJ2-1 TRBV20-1 CSAPWTGSNEQFF
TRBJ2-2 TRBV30 CAWGTSGSRPGELFF
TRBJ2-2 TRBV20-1 CSARVGGRGGTGELFF
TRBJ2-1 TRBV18 CASSPLGSYNEQFF
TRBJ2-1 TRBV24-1 CATRPGTSGSNEQFF
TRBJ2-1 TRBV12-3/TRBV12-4 CASSFFQEGEQFF
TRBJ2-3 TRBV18 CASSRDHPDTQYF
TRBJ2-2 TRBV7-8 CASTSRSARELDTGELFF
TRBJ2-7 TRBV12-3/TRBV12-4 CASSYLAQGVAQYF
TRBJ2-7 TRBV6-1 CASSKGRTYEQYF
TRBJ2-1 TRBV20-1 CSARRVSGGRANEQFF
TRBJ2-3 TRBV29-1 CSVGTLLGVSTDTQYF
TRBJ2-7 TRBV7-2 CASSLAGTGGFGEQYF
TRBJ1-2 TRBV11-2 CASSSRQGGSGYTF
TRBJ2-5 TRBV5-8 CAGSGTGPEETQYF